This entry lists 24 T cell receptor beta chains sequenced from one sample in a study of blood T cell repertoires in COVID-19. Data came from immunoSEQ multiplex PCR; TCRdb stores just in-frame clones and leaves some out. The table has 120,000 or so clones, approximately 80% seen once. The material sequenced was peripheral blood. These receptors all stem from a human donor in a cohort sampled during active COVID-19.

This chain joins TRBV25-1 and TRBJ1-5, with 7 bases matching TRBD1. Germline V gene sequence: CDR1 MGHDK, CDR2 SYGVNS. This CDR3 is 15 amino acids long. V dropped 5 bases and J dropped 7; count of bases not matched to a gene: 11. The CDR3 DNA follows: TGTGCCAGCAGTCCCCCAGGGGGGTTCGGGCAGCCCCAGCATTTT. Its protein product is CASSPPGGFGQPQHF.

J is TRBJ2-7 and V is TRBV7-9; TRBD1 matches 9 bases. The trim removed 5 bases at V and 7 bases at J, leaving 6 bases unmatched. The CDR3 length is 13 residues. Germline CDR1 and CDR2: SEHNR and FQNEAQ (reference sequence). CDR3 sequence (DNA): TGTGCCAGCAGCCCTCGGACAGGGGAAGAGCAGTACTTC. Translation: CASSPRTGEEQYF.

This clone was counted at least ten times. V and J are TRBV27 and TRBJ2-7; no clear D. Trimming shortened V by 5 bases and J by 2 bases, and 25 bases separated the two germline ends. The CDR3 runs to 18 residues. Germline CDR1 and CDR2: MNHEY and SMNVEV (reference sequence). CDR3 DNA sequence: TGTGCCAGCAGTCCCGCCCGCCCACTGGCAGCGTGGACCTACGAGCAGTACTTC. It translates to CASSPARPLAAWTYEQYF.

The chain combines TRBV28 with TRBJ1-5, with D perhaps matching TRBD1 (5 bases). V was cut by 6 bases and J by 5 bases, with 20 bases left in between. The CDR3 loop spans 16 amino acids. CDR1 and CDR2 from the germline V gene are MDHEN and SYDVKM. CDR3 nucleotides: TGTGCCAGCAGGGATGGGGGAGGGCCAACTGATCAGCCCCAGCATTTT. Residues: CASRDGGGPTDQPQHF.

This sequence joins TRBV27 and TRBJ2-7, with TRBD2 identical over 12 bases. CDR1 and CDR2 from the germline V gene are MNHEY and SMNVEV (reference sequence). This CDR3 comprises 15 residues. V lost 9 bases to trimming and J lost 0 bases; unmatched junction nucleotides: 6. The chain's CDR3 is CASRGLAGSSYEQYF. CDR3 nucleotides: TGTGCCAGTCGTGGACTAGCGGGAAGCTCCTACGAGCAGTACTTC.

This sequence joins TRBV24-1 and TRBJ2-7, with TRBD1 as a possible D gene (5 bases). Per the germline V gene, CDR1 is KGHDR and CDR2 is SFDVKD. The germline V and J ends were trimmed by 10 bases and 0 bases, with 12 bases remaining between them. The CDR3 has 13 residues. In nucleotides, the CDR3 is TGTGCCACGAGCGCAGGGATCTCCTACGAGCAGTACTTC. Its translation is CATSAGISYEQYF.

The rearrangement uses TRBV5-1 and TRBJ1-6; 11 nucleotides match TRBD1. The CDR3 totals 15 residues. Germline lookup yields CDR1 SGHRS and CDR2 YFSETQ. The trim removed 4 bases at V and 7 bases at J, leaving 4 bases unmatched. This CDR3 is CASSTGTGGNSPLHF. In DNA form, the CDR3 reads TGCGCCAGCAGCACCGGGACAGGGGGAAATTCACCCCTCCACTTT. The variable domain in full, with the rest retrieved from reference TRBV5-1 and TRBJ1-6, is KAGVTQTPRYLIKTRGQQVTLSCSPISGHRSVSWYQQTPGQGLQFLFEYFSETQRNKGNFPGRFSGRQFSNSRSEMNVSTLELGDSALYLCASSTGTGGNSPLHFGNGTRLTVT.

The chain carries TRBV6-1 and TRBJ1-4; no clear D. CDR3 length: 15 residues. V was pared by 3 bases and J by 6 bases, with 14 bases between. The germline CDR1 and CDR2 sequences are MNHNS and SASEGT. Here the CDR3 DNA reads TGTGCCAGCAGTGATCCGGTACGGAGACATGAAAAACTGTTTTTT. This codes for CASSDPVRRHEKLFF.

This clone was detected once. This sequence joins TRBV6-5 and TRBJ2-7; D ambiguous. V lost 6 bases, J lost 0 bases, and 12 bases lay in between. Germline values: CDR1 MNHEY, CDR2 SVGAGI. The CDR3 has 14 amino acids. The CDR3 nucleotides are TGTGCCAGCAGGGTCCAGCGCGCCTCCTACGAGCAGTACTTC. Translating gives CASRVQRASYEQYF.

The V and J genes are TRBV5-4 and TRBJ1-1; tentative D call: TRBD1 (5 bases). The germline V and J ends were trimmed by 6 bases and 4 bases, with 19 bases remaining between them. The CDR3 is 15 amino acids. In germline, CDR1 is SGHNT, CDR2 YYREEE (reference sequence). CDR3 nucleotides: TGTGCCAGCACTAGTGGGATAGGGGCGAGCACTGAAGCTTTCTTT. It translates to CASTSGIGASTEAFF.

This clone was seen just once. The rearrangement links TRBV4-1 to TRBJ2-7; perhaps TRBD2 as D (5 bases). The CDR3 is made up of 15 amino acids. The V and J ends lost 6 bases and 3 bases respectively, with 18 bases between them. Germline CDR1 is MGHRA and CDR2 is YSYEKL. The CDR3 nucleotides read TGCGCCAGCAGTCTTAACTGGGAAGCGGTCTACGAGCAGTACTTC. This gives the protein CASSLNWEAVYEQYF.

This chain links TRBV6-5 with TRBJ2-7, with 11 nucleotides matching TRBD2. J lost 0 bases, V lost 6 bases, and 4 bases had no gene match. Germline CDR1 MNHEY, CDR2 SVGAGI. The CDR3 is made up of 15 amino acids. The CDR3, as DNA: TGTGCCAGCAGCCCCGGGACTAGCGGCTCCTACGAGCAGTACTTC. Its translation: CASSPGTSGSYEQYF.

The gene calls are TRBV30 and TRBJ2-1, with 10 bases that match TRBD2. This CDR3 comprises 14 residues. CDR1 is GTSNPN and CDR2 is SVGIG in the germline V gene (reference sequence). Trimming cost V 4 bases and J 2 bases; bases outside gene matches: 2. The DNA of the CDR3 is TGTGCCTGGACAGCGGGAGGGCCCTACAATGAGCAGTTCTTC. It specifies CAWTAGGPYNEQFF.

The V gene is TRBV7-9, the J gene TRBJ2-7, with D unresolved. Deletions cut 4 bases from V and 5 bases from J, with 6 bases between. There are 11 residues in the CDR3. Germline loops: CDR1 SEHNR, CDR2 FQNEAQ (reference sequence). This chain's CDR3 is CASSWADEQYF. The CDR3 coding sequence is TGTGCCAGCAGCTGGGCCGACGAGCAGTACTTC.

The chain links TRBV7-2 to TRBJ2-5; D gene unclear. V lost 4 bases and J lost 5, with 5 bases in between. From germline, CDR1 is SGHTA and CDR2 FQGNSA. The CDR3 spans 11 residues. CDR3 sequence reads: CASSSGETQYF. CDR3 bases: TGTGCCAGCAGCTCTGGCGAGACCCAGTACTTC.

The chain is built from TRBV14 and TRBJ2-7; no clear D. The CDR3 is 12 residues long. Germline-derived CDR1 and CDR2 are SGHDN and FVKESK. V was clipped by 0 bases and J by 5 bases, with 5 bases between them. CDR3 region: CASSQDEDEQYF. The CDR3 region has the DNA TGTGCCAGCAGCCAAGATGAGGACGAGCAGTACTTC.

The CDR3 bases are TGTGCCAGCAGCACCCGGGAGGGAAGAACCGAGCAGTACTTC. Translation: CASSTREGRTEQYF. The chain is built from TRBV7-9 and TRBJ2-7; the match to TRBD2 covers 8 bases. Germline CDR1 is SEHNR and CDR2 is FQNEAQ (reference sequence). The CDR3 covers 14 residues. Trimming took 5 bases from V and 6 from J; bases not matched to a gene: 9.

The chain links TRBV11-2 to TRBJ1-1, with a tentative D call TRBD1 (6 bases). V lost 0 bases, J lost 3 bases, and 8 bases lay in between. CDR3 length: 14 residues. Germline-derived CDR1 and CDR2 are SGHAT and FQNNGV. The CDR3 protein is CASSLEGGDTEAFF. The CDR3 bases are TGTGCCAGCAGCTTAGAAGGGGGAGACACTGAAGCTTTCTTT.

A few counts support this clone. The genes are TRBV19 and TRBJ2-7; 7 nucleotides align to TRBD1. The V gene's germline CDR1 is LNHDA and CDR2 SQIVND (reference sequence). V lost 5 bases to trimming and J lost 2 bases; unmatched junction nucleotides: 6. This CDR3 has 14 amino acids. The CDR3 reads CASSFHGQAYEQYF. CDR3 nucleotides: TGTGCCAGTAGTTTCCACGGACAGGCCTACGAGCAGTACTTC.

This rearrangement joins TRBV3-1 (or the pseudogene TRBV3-2) to TRBJ2-2; 9 positions match TRBD2. The CDR3 is 16 amino acids. J gave up 7 bases and V 4 bases, and 10 bases lay outside the gene matches. Per germline, CDR1 LGHDT and CDR2 YNNKEL (reference sequence). Here the CDR3 reads CASSPREGSMYGELFF. The CDR3, as DNA: TGTGCCAGCAGCCCGCGGGAGGGCAGTATGTACGGGGAGCTGTTTTTT.

Only a few counts were recorded for this clone. The genes are TRBV4-1 and TRBJ2-7; the match to TRBD1 covers 11 bases. Per germline, CDR1 MGHRA and CDR2 YSYEKL. This CDR3 has 16 residues. Trimming cost V 1 base and J 3 bases; bases outside gene matches: 5. The CDR3 here is CASSQGPDRGLYEQYF. For the CDR3, the DNA is TGCGCCAGCAGCCAAGGTCCGGACAGGGGGCTCTACGAGCAGTACTTC.

The rearrangement links TRBV4-1 to TRBJ1-4; 8 bases are shared with TRBD1. The CDR3 runs 15 residues. The ends lost 2 bases at V and 6 bases at J; junction bases unmatched: 5. In germline, CDR1 is MGHRA, CDR2 YSYEKL. The CDR3 DNA is TGCGCCAGCAGCCAATATACAGGGGGTTATGAAAAACTGTTTTTT. Amino acids: CASSQYTGGYEKLFF.

V and J are TRBV27 and TRBJ2-7, with 13 bases matching TRBD2. The V gene end was trimmed by 4 bases and the J gene end by 6 bases; junction bases not matched to a gene: 21. This CDR3 has 20 residues. Germline assignment: CDR1 MNHEY and CDR2 SMNVEV (reference sequence). CDR3 bases: TGTGCCAGCAGTTCCAATACTCAGACTAGCGGGGGGCGGCCCCTCGCCGAGCAGTACTTC. Translation gives CASSSNTQTSGGRPLAEQYF.

The chain combines TRBV6-5 with TRBJ1-2; TRBD1 might be the D (5 bases). Trimming took 2 bases from V and 3 from J, leaving 13 bases between them. The CDR3 runs 15 residues. Per the germline V gene, CDR1 is MNHEY and CDR2 is SVGAGI. The CDR3 DNA sequence: TGTGCCAGCAGTTACGTCGCAGGGAGGGACTATGGCTACACCTTC. Its translation is CASSYVAGRDYGYTF.